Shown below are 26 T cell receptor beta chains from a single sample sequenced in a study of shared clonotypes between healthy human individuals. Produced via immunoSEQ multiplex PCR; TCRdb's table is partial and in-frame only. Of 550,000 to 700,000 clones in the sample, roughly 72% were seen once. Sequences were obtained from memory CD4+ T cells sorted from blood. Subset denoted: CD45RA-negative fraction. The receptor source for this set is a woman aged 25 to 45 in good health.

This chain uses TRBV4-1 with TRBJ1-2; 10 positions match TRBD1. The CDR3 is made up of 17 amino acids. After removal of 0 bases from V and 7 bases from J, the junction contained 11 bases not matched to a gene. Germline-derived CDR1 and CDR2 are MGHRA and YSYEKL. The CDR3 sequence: CASSQEGTGDRGLGYTF. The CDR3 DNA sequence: TGCGCCAGCAGCCAAGAAGGGACAGGGGATCGGGGCCTTGGCTACACCTTC.

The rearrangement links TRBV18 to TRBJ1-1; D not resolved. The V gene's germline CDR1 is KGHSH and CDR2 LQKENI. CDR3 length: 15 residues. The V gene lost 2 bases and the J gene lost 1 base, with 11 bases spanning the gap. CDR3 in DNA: TGTGCCAGCTCACCAGGTATCAGAGAGAACACTGAAGCTTTCTTT. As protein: CASSPGIRENTEAFF.

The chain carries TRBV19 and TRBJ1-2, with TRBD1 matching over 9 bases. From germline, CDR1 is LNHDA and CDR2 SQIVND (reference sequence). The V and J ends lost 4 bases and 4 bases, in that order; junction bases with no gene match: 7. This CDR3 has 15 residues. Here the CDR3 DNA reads TGTGCCAGTAGTACGATACAGGGGGCTAGCTATGGCTACACCTTC. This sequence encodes CASSTIQGASYGYTF. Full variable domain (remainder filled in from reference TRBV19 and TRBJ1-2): DGGITQSPKYLFRKEGQNVTLSCEQNLNHDAMYWYRQDPGQGLRLIYYSQIVNDFQKGDIAEGYSVSREKKESFPLTVTSAQKNPTAFYLCASSTIQGASYGYTFGSGTRLTVV.

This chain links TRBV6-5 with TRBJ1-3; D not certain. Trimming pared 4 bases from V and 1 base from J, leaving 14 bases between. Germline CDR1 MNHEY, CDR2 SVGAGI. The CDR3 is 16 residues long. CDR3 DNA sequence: TGTGCCAGCAGTTCGTCCGGGTACGGGTCTGGAAACACCATATATTTT. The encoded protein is CASSSSGYGSGNTIYF.

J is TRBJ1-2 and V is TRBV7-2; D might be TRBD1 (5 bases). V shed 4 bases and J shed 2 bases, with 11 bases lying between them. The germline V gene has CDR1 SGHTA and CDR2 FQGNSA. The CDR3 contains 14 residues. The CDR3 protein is CASSWGGGNYGYTF. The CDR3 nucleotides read TGTGCCAGCAGCTGGGGTGGGGGGAACTATGGCTACACCTTC.

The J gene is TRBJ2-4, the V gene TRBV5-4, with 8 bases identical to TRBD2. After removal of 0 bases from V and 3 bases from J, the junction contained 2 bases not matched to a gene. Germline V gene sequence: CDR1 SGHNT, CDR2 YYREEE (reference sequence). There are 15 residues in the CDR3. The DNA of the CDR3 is TGTGCCAGCAGCTTGGCCGGGACTAGCAAAAACATTCAGTACTTC. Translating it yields CASSLAGTSKNIQYF.

This chain's CDR3 is CASSLTVNNEQFF. The CDR3 bases are TGTGCCAGCAGCTTAACGGTAAACAATGAGCAGTTCTTC. The chain uses TRBV7-3 and TRBJ2-1, with unresolved D. The CDR3 runs 13 residues. Germline assignment: CDR1 SGHTA and CDR2 FQGTGA. The V gene lost 0 bases and the J gene lost 5 bases, with 5 bases spanning the gap.

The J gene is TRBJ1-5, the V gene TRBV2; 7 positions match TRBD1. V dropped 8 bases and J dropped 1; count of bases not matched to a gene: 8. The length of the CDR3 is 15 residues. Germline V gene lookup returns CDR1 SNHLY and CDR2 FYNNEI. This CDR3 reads CASGVTGTSNQPQHF. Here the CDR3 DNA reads TGTGCCAGCGGCGTGACAGGGACGAGCAATCAGCCCCAGCATTTT.

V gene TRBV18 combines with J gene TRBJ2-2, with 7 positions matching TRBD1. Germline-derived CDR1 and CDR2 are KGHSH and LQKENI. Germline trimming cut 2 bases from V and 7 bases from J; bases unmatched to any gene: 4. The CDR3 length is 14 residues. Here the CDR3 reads CASSPRGLNGELFF. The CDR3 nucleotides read TGTGCCAGCTCACCAAGGGGGCTCAACGGGGAGCTGTTTTTT.

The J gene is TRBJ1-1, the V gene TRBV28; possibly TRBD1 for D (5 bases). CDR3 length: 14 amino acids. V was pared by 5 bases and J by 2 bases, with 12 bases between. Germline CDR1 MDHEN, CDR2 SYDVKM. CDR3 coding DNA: TGTGCCAGCAGTCCGCCGACAGTTAACACTGAAGCTTTCTTT. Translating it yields CASSPPTVNTEAFF.

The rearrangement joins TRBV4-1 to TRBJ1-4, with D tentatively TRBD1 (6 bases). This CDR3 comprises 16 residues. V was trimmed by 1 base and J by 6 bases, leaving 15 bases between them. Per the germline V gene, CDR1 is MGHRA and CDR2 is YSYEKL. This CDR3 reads CASSQGGRGRYEKLFF. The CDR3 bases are TGCGCCAGCAGCCAAGGGGGCAGGGGACGGTATGAAAAACTGTTTTTT.

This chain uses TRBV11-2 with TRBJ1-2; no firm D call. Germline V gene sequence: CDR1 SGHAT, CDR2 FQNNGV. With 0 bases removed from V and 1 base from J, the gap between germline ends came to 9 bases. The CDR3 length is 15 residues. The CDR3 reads CASSLEFRSNYGYTF. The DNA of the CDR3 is TGTGCCAGCAGCTTAGAGTTCAGGAGTAACTATGGCTACACCTTC.

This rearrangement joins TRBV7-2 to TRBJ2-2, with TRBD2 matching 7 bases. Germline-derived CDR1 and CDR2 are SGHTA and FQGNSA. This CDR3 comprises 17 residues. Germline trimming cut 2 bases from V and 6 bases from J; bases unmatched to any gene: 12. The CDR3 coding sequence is TGTGCCAGCAGCTTACTCTACTTGGGACTAAAGGCCGGGGAGCTGTTTTTT. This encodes CASSLLYLGLKAGELFF. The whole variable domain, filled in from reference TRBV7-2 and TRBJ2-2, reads GAGVSQSPSNKVTEKGKDVELRCDPISGHTALYWYRQSLGQGLEFLIYFQGNSAPDKSGLPSDRFSAERTGGSVSTLTIQRTQQEDSAVYLCASSLLYLGLKAGELFFGEGSRLTVL.

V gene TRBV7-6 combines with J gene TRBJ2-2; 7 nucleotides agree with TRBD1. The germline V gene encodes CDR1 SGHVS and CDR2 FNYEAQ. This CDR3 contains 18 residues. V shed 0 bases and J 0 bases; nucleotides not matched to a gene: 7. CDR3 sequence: CASSLALGQGANTGELFF. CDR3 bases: TGTGCCAGCAGCTTAGCCCTGGGGCAGGGGGCGAACACCGGGGAGCTGTTTTTT.

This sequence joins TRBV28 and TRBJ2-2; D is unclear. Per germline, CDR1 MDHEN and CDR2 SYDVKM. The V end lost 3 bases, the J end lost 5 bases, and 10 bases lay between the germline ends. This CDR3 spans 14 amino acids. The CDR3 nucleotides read TGTGCCAGCAGTTTGTTCCTGTCTACCGGGGAGCTGTTTTTT. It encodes CASSLFLSTGELFF.

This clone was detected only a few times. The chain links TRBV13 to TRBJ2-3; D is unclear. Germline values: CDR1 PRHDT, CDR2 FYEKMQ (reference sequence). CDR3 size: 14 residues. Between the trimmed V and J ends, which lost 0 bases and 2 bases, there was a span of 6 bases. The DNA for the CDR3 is TGTGCCAGCAGCTTAGGGAAACCCACAGATACGCAGTATTTT. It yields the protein CASSLGKPTDTQYF. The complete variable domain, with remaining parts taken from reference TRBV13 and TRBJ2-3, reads AAGVIQSPRHLIKEKRETATLKCYPIPRHDTVYWYQQGPGQDPQFLISFYEKMQSDKGSIPDRFSAQQFSDYHSELNMSSLELGDSALYFCASSLGKPTDTQYFGPGTRLTVL.

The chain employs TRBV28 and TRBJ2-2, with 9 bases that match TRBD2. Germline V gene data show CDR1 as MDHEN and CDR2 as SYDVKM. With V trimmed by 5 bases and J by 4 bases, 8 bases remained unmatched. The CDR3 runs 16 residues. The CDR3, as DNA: TGTGCCAGCAGTCTCTGGGGTAGCGGGAGCACCGGGGAGCTGTTTTTT. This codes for CASSLWGSGSTGELFF.

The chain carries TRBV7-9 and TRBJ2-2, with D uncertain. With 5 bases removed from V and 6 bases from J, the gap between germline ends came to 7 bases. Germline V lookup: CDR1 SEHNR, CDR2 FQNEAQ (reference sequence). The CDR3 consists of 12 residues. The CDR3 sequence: CASSPAPGELFF. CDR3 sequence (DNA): TGTGCCAGCAGCCCCGCCCCCGGGGAGCTGTTTTTT.

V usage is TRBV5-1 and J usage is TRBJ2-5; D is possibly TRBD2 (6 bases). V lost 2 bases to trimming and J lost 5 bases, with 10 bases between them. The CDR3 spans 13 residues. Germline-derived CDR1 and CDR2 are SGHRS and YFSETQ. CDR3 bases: TGCGCCAGCAGCTTCGCGGAGGGGGAGACCCAGTACTTC. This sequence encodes CASSFAEGETQYF.

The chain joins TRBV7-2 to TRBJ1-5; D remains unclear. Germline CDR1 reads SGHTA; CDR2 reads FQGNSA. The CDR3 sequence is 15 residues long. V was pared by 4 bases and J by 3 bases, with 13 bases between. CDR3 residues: CASSSGPSLNQPQHF. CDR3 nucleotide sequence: TGTGCCAGCAGCTCGGGCCCGTCCCTCAATCAGCCCCAGCATTTT.

CDR3 coding DNA: TGTGCCAGCCGTATTGGGACAGGGATGTCTTACGAGCAGTACTTC. It encodes CASRIGTGMSYEQYF. The rearrangement joins TRBV28 to TRBJ2-7; 9 bases fit TRBD1. After removal of 8 bases from V and 4 bases from J, the junction contained 12 bases not matched to a gene. Germline V gene lookup returns CDR1 MDHEN and CDR2 SYDVKM. The CDR3 runs 15 residues.

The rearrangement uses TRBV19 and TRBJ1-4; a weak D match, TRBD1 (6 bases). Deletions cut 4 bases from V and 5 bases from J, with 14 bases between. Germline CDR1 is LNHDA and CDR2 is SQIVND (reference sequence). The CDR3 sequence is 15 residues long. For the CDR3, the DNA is TGTGCCAGTAGTACTGCGGACAGAAGGAATGAAAAACTGTTTTTT. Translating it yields CASSTADRRNEKLFF.

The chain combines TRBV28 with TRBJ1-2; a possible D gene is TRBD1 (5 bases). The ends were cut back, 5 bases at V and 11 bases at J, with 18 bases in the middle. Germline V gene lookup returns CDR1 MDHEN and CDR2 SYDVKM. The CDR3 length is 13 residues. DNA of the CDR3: TGTGCCAGCAGTACCCTCGTCGGGGGGAGGTACACCTTC. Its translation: CASSTLVGGRYTF.

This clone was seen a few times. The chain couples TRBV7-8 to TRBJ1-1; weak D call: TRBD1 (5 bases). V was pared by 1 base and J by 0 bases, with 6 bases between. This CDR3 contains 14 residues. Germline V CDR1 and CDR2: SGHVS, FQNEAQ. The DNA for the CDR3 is TGTGCCAGCAGCTTAGAGGGGATGAACACTGAAGCTTTCTTT. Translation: CASSLEGMNTEAFF.

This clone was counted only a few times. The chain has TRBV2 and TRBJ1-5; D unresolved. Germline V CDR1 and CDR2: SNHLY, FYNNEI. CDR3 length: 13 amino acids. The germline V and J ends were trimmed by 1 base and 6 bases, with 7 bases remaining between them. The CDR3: CASSEGIGQPQHF. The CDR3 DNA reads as TGTGCCAGCAGTGAAGGGATAGGTCAGCCCCAGCATTTT.

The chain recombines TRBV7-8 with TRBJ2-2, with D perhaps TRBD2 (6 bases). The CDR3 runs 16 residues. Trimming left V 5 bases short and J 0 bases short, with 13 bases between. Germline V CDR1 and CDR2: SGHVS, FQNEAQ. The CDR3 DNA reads TGTGCCAGCAGCCCGCGGACTAAATCGAACACCGGGGAGCTGTTTTTT. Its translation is CASSPRTKSNTGELFF.